This T cell receptor (beta chain) was captured in a study of blood T cell repertoires in COVID-19. Study summary: From T cells, B-cell-depleted T cells, or PBMCs came the material, which was cDNA or gDNA.

The authors' processing: Amplification of reference gene primers provided the estimated nucleated cell counts. TCRdb keeps only in-frame clones here, not all; method: immunoSEQ multiplex PCR. V and J calls and clone size follow that table, whereas D and trimming were derived from the DNA. The sample has 250,000 to 350,000 clones, nearly 90% seen once. Germline CDR1 reads SGDLS; CDR2 reads YYNGEE. The trim removed 2 bases at V and 1 base at J, leaving 7 bases unmatched. This CDR3 has 16 amino acids. The chain has TRBV9 and TRBJ1-2, with TRBD1 matching over 8 bases. This clonotype was obtained from a man in his late teens or twenties with active or convalescent COVID-19. Sequencing was performed on peripheral blood. DNA for the CDR3: TGTGCCAGCAGCGTCGATAGGACAGGGATTAACTATGGCTACACCTTC. As protein: CASSVDRTGINYGYTF.